Sequencing of this T cell receptor (beta chain) was carried out in a study of graft-versus-host responses after intestinal transplantation. On this clone itself: The antigen is unknown.

General observations from the study: Recipient marrow harbored GvH clones, some of which surfaced first in ileum or blood.

Trimming at V came to 3 bases and at J to 1 base, leaving 5 bases not matched to a gene. From germline, CDR1 is SGHRS and CDR2 YFSETQ. The CDR3 spans 15 residues. Method: immunoSEQ multiplex PCR; TCRdb's copy keeps in-frame clones and lacks some. The sample shows 100,000 or so clones, around nine tenths of them seen only once. This specimen was unstimulated CD4+ T cells sorted from spleen or lymph node cells, taken before intestinal transplant. The clonotype comes from a human donor who received an intestinal transplant. V is TRBV5-1 and J is TRBJ2-7; 9 bases line up with TRBD2. The CDR3 bases are TGCGCCAGCAGCTGGAGCGGGGGGTTGTCCTACGAGCAGTACTTC. Protein product: CASSWSGGLSYEQYF.